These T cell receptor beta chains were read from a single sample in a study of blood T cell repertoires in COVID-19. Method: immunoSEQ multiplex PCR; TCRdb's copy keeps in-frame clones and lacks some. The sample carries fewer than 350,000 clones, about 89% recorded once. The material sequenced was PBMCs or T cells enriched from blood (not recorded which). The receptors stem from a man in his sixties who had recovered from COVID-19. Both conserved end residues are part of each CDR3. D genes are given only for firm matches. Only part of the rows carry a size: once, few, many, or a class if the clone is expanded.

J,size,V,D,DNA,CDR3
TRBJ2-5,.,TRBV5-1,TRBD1,TGCGCCAGCAGCTTCACAGGGGCATGGGAGACCCAGTACTTC,CASSFTGAWETQYF
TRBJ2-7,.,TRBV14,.,TGTGCCAGCAGCCAGCAGTACAGCTCCTACGAGCAGTACTTC,CASSQQYSSYEQYF
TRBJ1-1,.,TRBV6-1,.,TGTGCCAGCAGTGAAGCGCTTCGGGGCACTGAAGCTTTCTTT,CASSEALRGTEAFF
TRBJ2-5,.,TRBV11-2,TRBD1,TGTGCCAGCAGCTTAGGGACAGGGGGCCGTGAGACCCAGTACTTC,CASSLGTGGRETQYF
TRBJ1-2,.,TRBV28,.,TGTGCCAGCAGTCCTATTTCGAATTCCTATGGCTACACCTTC,CASSPISNSYGYTF
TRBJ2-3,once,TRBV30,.,TGTGCCTGGAGTGTAAATGCGGAGACAGATACGCAGTATTTT,CAWSVNAETDTQYF
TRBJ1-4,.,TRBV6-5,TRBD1,TGTGCCAGCCGCCGGACAGGGGCTGAAAAACTGTTTTTT,CASRRTGAEKLFF
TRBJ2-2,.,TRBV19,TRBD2,TGTGCCAGTAGTATCCGGGAGGATAACACCGGGGAGCTGTTTTTT,CASSIREDNTGELFF
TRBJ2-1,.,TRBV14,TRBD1,TGTGCCAGCAGCTCAAGCTCCGGGACAGGGGGAGGCAATGAGCAGTTCTTC,CASSSSSGTGGGNEQFF
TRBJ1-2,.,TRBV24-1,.,TGTGCCACCAGTGATTTGTGGACAGACTATGGCTACACCTTC,CATSDLWTDYGYTF
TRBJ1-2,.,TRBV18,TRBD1,TGTGCCAGCTCACCACAGGGGGCAGGTGGCTACACCTTC,CASSPQGAGGYTF
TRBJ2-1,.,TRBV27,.,TGTGCCAGCAGTTTCCCCTCTGGCGCAGGCTACAATGAGCAGTTCTTC,CASSFPSGAGYNEQFF
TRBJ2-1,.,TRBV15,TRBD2,TGTGCCACCAGCAGAGATCTAGCGGGAGGAAATTACAATGAGCAGTTCTTC,CATSRDLAGGNYNEQFF
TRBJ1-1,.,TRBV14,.,TGTGCCAGCAGCCAAGTGGCGGGTGGGAACACTGAAGCTTTCTTT,CASSQVAGGNTEAFF
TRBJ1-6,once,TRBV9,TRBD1,TGTGCCAGCAGCGCACAACTGGGACAGGGGCAAGATAATTCACCCCTCCACTTT,CASSAQLGQGQDNSPLHF
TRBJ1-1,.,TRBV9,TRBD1,TGTGCCATCGCCGGGAATGACAGGGAGAACGGTGAAGCTTTCTTT,CAIAGNDRENGEAFF
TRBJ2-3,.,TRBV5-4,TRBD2,TGTGCCAGCAGCCTGACGGTGACTAGCGGGAGTGTCGCAGATACGCAGTATTTT,CASSLTVTSGSVADTQYF
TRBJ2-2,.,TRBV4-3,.,TGCGCCAGCAGCCAAGAAGAGGCGAACACCGGGGAGCTGTTTTTT,CASSQEEANTGELFF
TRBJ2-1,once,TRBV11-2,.,TGTGCCAGCAGCAGAAGGGGGGGAAGCTCCTACAATGAGCAGTTCTTC,CASSRRGGSSYNEQFF
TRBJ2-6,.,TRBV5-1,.,TGCGCCAGCAGCTTATCGGTTTTCTCTGGGGCCAACGTCCTGACTTTC,CASSLSVFSGANVLTF
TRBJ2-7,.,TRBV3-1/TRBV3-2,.,TGTGCCAGCAGCCAAGATACAGCAGGGAGGGAGCAGTACTTC,CASSQDTAGREQYF
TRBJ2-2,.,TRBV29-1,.,TGCAGCGTCGAAACCTTGCAGGAGGGAGGAACCGGGGAGCTGTTTTTT,CSVETLQEGGTGELFF
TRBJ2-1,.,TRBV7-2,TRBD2,TGTGCCAGCAGCTCTGGACTAGTGGGAGCCAATGAGCAGTTCTTC,CASSSGLVGANEQFF
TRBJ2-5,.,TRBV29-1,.,TGCAGCGCACTGCAGGGGTCGGAGACCCAGTACTTC,CSALQGSETQYF
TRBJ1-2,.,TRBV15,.,TGTGCCACCAGCAGACAGGGAAGCTCTGGCTACACCTTC,CATSRQGSSGYTF
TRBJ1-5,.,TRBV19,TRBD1,TGTGCCAGTAGTATAAGACAGGGTCTCCAGCCCCAGCATTTT,CASSIRQGLQPQHF
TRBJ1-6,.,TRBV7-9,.,TGTGCCAGCAGCCCTTCACAGGGTAATAATTCACCCCTCCACTTT,CASSPSQGNNSPLHF
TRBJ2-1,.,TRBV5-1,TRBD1,TGCGCCAGCAGGGGACAGGGAAGCTCCTACAATGAGCAGTTCTTC,CASRGQGSSYNEQFF
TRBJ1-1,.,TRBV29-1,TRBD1,TGCAGCGGGGGCGGGACAGGGGGAAACACTGAAGCTTTCTTT,CSGGGTGGNTEAFF
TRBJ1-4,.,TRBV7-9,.,TGTGCCAGCAGCAGCGGGCGTGGGGCCTCGAACGAAAAACTGTTTTTT,CASSSGRGASNEKLFF
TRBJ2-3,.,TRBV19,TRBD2,TGTGCCAGTAGTACCGGAAGGACTAGCGGGAGGAGCACAGATACGCAGTATTTT,CASSTGRTSGRSTDTQYF
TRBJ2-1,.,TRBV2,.,TGTGCCAGCGTGGGCAAAGCGGGTTACAATGAGCAGTTCTTC,CASVGKAGYNEQFF
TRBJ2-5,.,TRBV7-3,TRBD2,TGTGCCAGCAGCAGGGGACTAGCGGGTGGGGAGACCCAGTACTTC,CASSRGLAGGETQYF
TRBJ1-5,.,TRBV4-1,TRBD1,TGCGCCAGCAGCCTTCGACAGGGAGTTGATAGCAATCAGCCCCAGCATTTT,CASSLRQGVDSNQPQHF
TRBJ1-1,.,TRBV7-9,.,TGTGCCAGCAGCTTTACCGGGACTCAGAACACTGAAGCTTTCTTT,CASSFTGTQNTEAFF
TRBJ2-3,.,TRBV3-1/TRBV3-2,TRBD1,TGTGCCAGCAGCCCGGGACAGGGGTACGCAGATACGCAGTATTTT,CASSPGQGYADTQYF
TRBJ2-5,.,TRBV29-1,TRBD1,TGCAGCGTTGCGGACAGGGGCTTAGGAGAGACCCAGTACTTC,CSVADRGLGETQYF
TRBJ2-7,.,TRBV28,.,TGTGCCAGCAGTCCCGGGACTCTCTCCTACGAGCAGTACTTC,CASSPGTLSYEQYF
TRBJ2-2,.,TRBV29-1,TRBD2,TGCAGCGTGGGACTAGCGGGAGGGCCAAACACCGGGGAGCTGTTTTTT,CSVGLAGGPNTGELFF
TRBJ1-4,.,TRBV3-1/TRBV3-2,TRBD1,TGTGCCAGCAGCCCCGGGACAGGGAGAGAAAAACTGTTTTTT,CASSPGTGREKLFF